This TCR beta chain emerged from a study of blood T cell repertoires in COVID-19. Looking at the study overall: The United States, Italy and Spain supplied acute and convalescent COVID-19 samples. PBMCs, B-cell-depleted T cells, or T cells provided the cDNA or gDNA that made up the material.

Original handling: Nucleated cell counts were estimated from reference gene primer amplification. TCRdb's copy holds only in-frame clones and misses some; the assay was immunoSEQ multiplex PCR. That table gives V, J and clone size, and the DNA gave D and trimming. The sample contains fewer than 35,000 clones, roughly 82% of which appear only once. This CDR3 has 14 amino acids. CDR1 and CDR2 (germline): LGHDT, YNNKEL (reference sequence). The ends were cut back, 7 bases at V and 4 bases at J, with 14 bases in the middle. Sequenced: peripheral blood. The chain joins TRBV3-1 (or the pseudogene TRBV3-2) to TRBJ1-3; D is possibly TRBD1 (6 bases). The receptor's source is an elderly man with active or convalescent COVID-19. In nucleotides, the CDR3 is TGTGCCAGCATGGATGGGGGCTTCGGAAACACCATATATTTT. Encoded protein: CASMDGGFGNTIYF.